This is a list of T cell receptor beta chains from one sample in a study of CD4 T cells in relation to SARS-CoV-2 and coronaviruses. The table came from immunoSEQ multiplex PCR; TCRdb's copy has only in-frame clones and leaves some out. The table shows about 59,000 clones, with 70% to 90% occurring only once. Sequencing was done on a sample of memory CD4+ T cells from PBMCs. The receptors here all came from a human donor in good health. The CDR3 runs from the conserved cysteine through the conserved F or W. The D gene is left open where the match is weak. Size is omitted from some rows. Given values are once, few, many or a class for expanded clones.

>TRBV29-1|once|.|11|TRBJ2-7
CSVATAYEQYF
TGCAGCGTTGCTACAGCCTACGAGCAGTACTTC
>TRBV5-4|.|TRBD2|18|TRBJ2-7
CASSLKKVGTSGSYEQYF
TGTGCCAGCAGCTTAAAAAAGGTCGGGACTAGCGGATCCTACGAGCAGTACTTC
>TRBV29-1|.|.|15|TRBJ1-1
CSVERPYQRNTEAFF
TGCAGCGTTGAACGACCCTACCAGAGGAACACTGAAGCTTTCTTT
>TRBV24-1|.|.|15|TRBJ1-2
CATSDPAGQGYGYTF
TGTGCCACCAGTGATCCAGCAGGGCAGGGGTATGGCTACACCTTC
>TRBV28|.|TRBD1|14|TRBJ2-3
CASSRDRGADTQYF
TGTGCCAGCAGCCGGGACAGGGGGGCAGATACGCAGTATTTT
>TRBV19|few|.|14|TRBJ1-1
CASSGGQGNTEAFF
TGTGCCAGTAGTGGCGGGCAGGGTAACACTGAAGCTTTCTTT
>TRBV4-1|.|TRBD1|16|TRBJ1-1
CASSQDRTGGQTEAFF
TGCGCCAGCAGCCAAGACCGGACAGGGGGCCAAACTGAAGCTTTCTTT
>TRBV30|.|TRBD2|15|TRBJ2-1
CAWNKLAGTYNEQFF
TGTGCCTGGAACAAGCTAGCGGGTACCTACAATGAGCAGTTCTTC
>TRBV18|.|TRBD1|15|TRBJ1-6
CASSPSTGKNSPLHF
TGTGCCAGCTCACCATCGACAGGGAAAAATTCACCCCTCCACTTT
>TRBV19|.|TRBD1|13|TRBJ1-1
CASRETGGTEAFF
TGTGCCAGTAGGGAGACAGGGGGCACTGAAGCTTTCTTT
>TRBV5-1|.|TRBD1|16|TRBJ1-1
CASSYGQGTMNTEAFF
TGCGCCAGCAGCTACGGACAGGGGACGATGAACACTGAAGCTTTCTTT
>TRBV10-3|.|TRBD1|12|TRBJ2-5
CAIRDRDETQYF
TGTGCCATCCGCGACAGGGACGAGACCCAGTACTTC
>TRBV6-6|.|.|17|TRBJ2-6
CASSGSRSPTGANVLTF
TGTGCCAGCAGTGGATCCAGGTCCCCCACTGGGGCCAACGTCCTGACTTTC
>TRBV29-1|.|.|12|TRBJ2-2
CSGGRSTGELFF
TGCAGCGGTGGGAGAAGCACCGGGGAGCTGTTTTTT
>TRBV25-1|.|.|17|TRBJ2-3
CASSEYGLRVSTDTQYF
TGTGCCAGCAGTGAATATGGGTTGCGGGTTAGCACAGATACGCAGTATTTT
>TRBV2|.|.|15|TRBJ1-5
CASTPSGVRDQPQHF
TGTGCCAGCACCCCATCTGGCGTGCGAGATCAGCCCCAGCATTTT
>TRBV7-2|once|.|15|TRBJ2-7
CASSRSGDGVYEQYF
TGTGCCAGCAGCCGCTCGGGGGATGGGGTATATGAGCAGTACTTC
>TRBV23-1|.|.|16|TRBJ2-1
CASSRLSKGPYNEQFF
TGCGCCAGCAGTCGACTAAGTAAGGGACCCTACAATGAGCAGTTCTTC
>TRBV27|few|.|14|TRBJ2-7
CASRPRQGIYEQYF
TGTGCCAGCCGGCCCCGGCAGGGGATCTACGAGCAGTACTTC
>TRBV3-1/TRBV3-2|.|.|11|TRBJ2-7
CASSHLTEQYF
TGTGCCAGCAGCCATTTAACCGAGCAGTACTTC
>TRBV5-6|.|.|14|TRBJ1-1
CASSFRGARTEAFF
TGTGCCAGCAGCTTTCGGGGGGCGCGCACTGAAGCTTTCTTT
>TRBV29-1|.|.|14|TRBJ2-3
CSGRGGRAVGTQYF
TGCAGCGGCCGAGGGGGGAGGGCGGTGGGTACGCAGTATTTT
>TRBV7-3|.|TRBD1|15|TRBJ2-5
CASSPSRGTQETQYF
TGTGCCAGCAGCCCGTCCAGGGGGACACAAGAGACCCAGTACTTC
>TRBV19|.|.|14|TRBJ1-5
CASSPPGAHQPQHF
TGTGCCAGTAGCCCACCTGGGGCTCATCAGCCCCAGCATTTT
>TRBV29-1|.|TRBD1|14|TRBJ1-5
CSVIGTGYNQPQHF
TGCAGCGTGATAGGGACAGGGTACAATCAGCCCCAGCATTTT
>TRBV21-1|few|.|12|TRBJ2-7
CAPLETFFEQYF
TGTGCCCCGCTGGAGACCTTTTTCGAGCAGTACTTC
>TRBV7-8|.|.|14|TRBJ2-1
CASSHKRGGNEQFF
TGTGCCAGCAGCCACAAAAGGGGGGGAAATGAGCAGTTCTTC
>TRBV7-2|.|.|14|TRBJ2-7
CASSLGGQTYEQYF
TGTGCCAGCAGCTTAGGAGGACAAACCTACGAGCAGTACTTC
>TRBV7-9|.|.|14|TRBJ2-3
CASSLSQSTDTQYF
TGTGCCAGCAGCTTATCACAGAGCACAGATACGCAGTATTTT
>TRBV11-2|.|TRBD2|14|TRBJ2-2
CASRTSGNTGELFF
TGTGCCAGCAGGACTAGCGGGAACACCGGGGAGCTGTTTTTT
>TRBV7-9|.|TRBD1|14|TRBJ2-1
CASSLATGAREQFF
TGTGCCAGCAGCTTAGCGACAGGGGCTCGGGAGCAGTTCTTC
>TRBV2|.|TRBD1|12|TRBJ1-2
CASSRQGYGYTF
TGTGCCAGCAGCCGACAGGGCTATGGCTACACCTTC
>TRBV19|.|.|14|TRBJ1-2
CASSILGPVGGYTF
TGTGCCAGTAGTATCCTGGGCCCGGTTGGGGGCTACACCTTC
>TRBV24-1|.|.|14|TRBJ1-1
CATSDPSRGTEAFF
TGTGCCACCAGTGATCCCTCCCGAGGCACTGAAGCTTTCTTT
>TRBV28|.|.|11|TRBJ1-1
CASTTSTEAFF
TGTGCCAGCACAACGAGCACTGAAGCTTTCTTT
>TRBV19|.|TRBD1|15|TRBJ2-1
CASRNQGASYNEQFF
TGTGCCAGTAGGAACCAGGGGGCCAGTTACAATGAGCAGTTCTTC
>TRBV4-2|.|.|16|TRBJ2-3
CASSRTGGQNTDTQYF
TGTGCCAGCAGCCGTACGGGCGGGCAAAACACAGATACGCAGTATTTT
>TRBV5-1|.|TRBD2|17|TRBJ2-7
CASSFLARTSGTHEQYF
TGCGCCAGCAGCTTTTTAGCCCGGACTAGCGGGACCCACGAGCAGTACTTC
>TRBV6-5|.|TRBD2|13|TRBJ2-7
CASRLAGAYEQYF
TGTGCCAGCAGACTAGCGGGAGCTTACGAGCAGTACTTC
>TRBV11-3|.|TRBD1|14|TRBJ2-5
CASSPRGRGETQYF
TGTGCCAGCAGCCCGAGGGGGCGCGGAGAGACCCAGTACTTC
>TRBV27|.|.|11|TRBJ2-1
CASRTGTEQFF
TGTGCCAGCAGGACCGGGACAGAGCAGTTCTTC
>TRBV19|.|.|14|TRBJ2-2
CASSMGWNTGELFF
TGTGCCAGTAGTATGGGATGGAACACCGGGGAGCTGTTTTTT
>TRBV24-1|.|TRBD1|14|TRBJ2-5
CATADRVGLETQYF
TGTGCCACCGCGGACAGGGTGGGGTTGGAGACCCAGTACTTC
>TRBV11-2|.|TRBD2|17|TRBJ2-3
CASSLVTSGKGTDTQYF
TGTGCCAGCAGCTTAGTGACTAGCGGGAAAGGAACAGATACGCAGTATTTT
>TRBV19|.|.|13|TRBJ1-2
CASSIKGNYGYTF
TGTGCCAGTAGTATCAAAGGGAACTATGGCTACACCTTC
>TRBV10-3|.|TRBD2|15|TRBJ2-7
CAIRDGLAASYEQYF
TGTGCCATCAGAGACGGACTAGCGGCTTCCTACGAGCAGTACTTC
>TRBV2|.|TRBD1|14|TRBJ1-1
CASSDQGGNTEAFF
TGTGCCAGCAGTGATCAGGGGGGGAACACTGAAGCTTTCTTT
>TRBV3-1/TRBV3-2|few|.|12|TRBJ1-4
CASSQDRDKLFF
TGTGCCAGCAGCCAAGACAGGGACAAACTGTTTTTT
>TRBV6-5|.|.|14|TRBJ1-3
CASSSQSGGNTIYF
TGTGCCAGCAGTTCGCAGTCAGGGGGAAACACCATATATTTT
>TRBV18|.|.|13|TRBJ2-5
CASSDGSRETQYF
TGTGCCAGCTCCGACGGATCCAGGGAGACCCAGTACTTC
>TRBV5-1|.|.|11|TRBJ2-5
CASSFGETQYF
TGCGCCAGCAGCTTTGGAGAGACCCAGTACTTC
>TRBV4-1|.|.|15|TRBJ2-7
CASSQGGGQSYEQYF
TGCGCCAGCAGCCAAGGGGGTGGACAATCCTACGAGCAGTACTTC
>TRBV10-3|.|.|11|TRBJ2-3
CAIAGTDTQYF
TGTGCCATCGCGGGGACAGATACGCAGTATTTT